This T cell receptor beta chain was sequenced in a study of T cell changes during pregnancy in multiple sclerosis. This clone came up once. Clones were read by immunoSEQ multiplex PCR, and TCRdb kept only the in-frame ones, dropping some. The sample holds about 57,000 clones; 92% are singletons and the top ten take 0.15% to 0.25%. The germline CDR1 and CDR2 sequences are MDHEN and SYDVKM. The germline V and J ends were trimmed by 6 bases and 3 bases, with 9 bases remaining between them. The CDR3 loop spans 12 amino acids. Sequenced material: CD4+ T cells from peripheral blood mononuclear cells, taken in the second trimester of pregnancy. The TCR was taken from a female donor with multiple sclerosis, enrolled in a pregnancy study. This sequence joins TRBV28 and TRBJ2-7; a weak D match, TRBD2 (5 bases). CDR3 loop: CASRPGIYEQYF. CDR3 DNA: TGTGCCAGCAGGCCCGGGATCTACGAGCAGTACTTC.